This record looks at one T cell receptor (beta chain) sequence and its context. The target antigen is unknown. The CDR3 loop spans 15 amino acids. The V gene's germline CDR1 is SGDLS and CDR2 YYNGEE. The J segment lost 5 bases and the V segment lost 0 bases, leaving 6 bases of the junction unmatched. Drawing of peripheral blood yielded 8.5 to 10 milliliters from each donor. This entry belongs to a study of blood T cells in healthy people across ages. Study at large: Per every two T cells, about one barcoded beta molecule was captured by template switching.

The use of a sample-barcoded 5' primer and a J-beta primer mix characterized a second PCR of roughly 6 to 12 cycles. TCRdb used MiXCR to reprocess the 5' RACE reads, holding one entry per CDR3 protein. The repertoire consists of about 680,000 distinct CDR3 sequences, with 45% to 50% occurring once and the leading ten covering 25% to 35%. Study observations and caveats: Whereas aged donors had fewer naive CD4+ cells, long-lived donors had more of them and higher diversity.

The receptor's source is a woman aged 60-75 years in good health. Sequencing was carried out using blood. The V gene is TRBV9, the J gene TRBJ2-7; 9 nucleotides match TRBD2. The CDR3, as DNA: TGTGCCAGCAGCGTAGTAGCGGGAGCTACCAACGAGCAGTACTTC. The encoded protein is CASSVVAGATNEQYF.